The present TCR beta chain was sequenced within a study of OX40 agonist ivuxolimab in advanced cancers. TCRdb's copy holds only in-frame clones and misses some; the assay was immunoSEQ multiplex PCR. The repertoire consists of 75,000 to 100,000 clones, with around 90% occurring once and the leading ten covering around 0.31%. The CDR3 is 14 amino acids. CDR1 is SEHNR, CDR2 FQNEAQ, per germline (reference sequence). Trimming removed 5 bases from V and 0 bases from J, with 8 bases in between. The V and J genes are TRBV7-9 and TRBJ2-4; weak D call: TRBD1 (5 bases). The sequenced sample was CD4+ or CD8+ T cells sorted from blood, obtained in a trial of the OX40 agonist ivuxolimab. This clonotype originated in an adult with an advanced solid tumor such as melanoma, head and neck, liver or kidney cancer. The CDR3: CASSDSLAKNIQYF. Here the CDR3 DNA reads TGTGCCAGCAGCGACAGTCTAGCCAAAAACATTCAGTACTTC.